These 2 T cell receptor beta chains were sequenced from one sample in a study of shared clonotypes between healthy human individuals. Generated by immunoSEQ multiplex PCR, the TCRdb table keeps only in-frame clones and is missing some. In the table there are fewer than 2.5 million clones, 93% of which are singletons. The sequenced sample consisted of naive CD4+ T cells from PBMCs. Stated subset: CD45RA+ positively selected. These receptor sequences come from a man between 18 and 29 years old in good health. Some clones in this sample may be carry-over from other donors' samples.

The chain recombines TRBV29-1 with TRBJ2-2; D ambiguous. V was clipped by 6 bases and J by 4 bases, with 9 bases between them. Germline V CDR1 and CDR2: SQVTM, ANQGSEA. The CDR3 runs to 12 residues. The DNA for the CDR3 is TGCAGCGTCGAACGGGTCACCGGGGAGCTGTTTTTT. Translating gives CSVERVTGELFF.

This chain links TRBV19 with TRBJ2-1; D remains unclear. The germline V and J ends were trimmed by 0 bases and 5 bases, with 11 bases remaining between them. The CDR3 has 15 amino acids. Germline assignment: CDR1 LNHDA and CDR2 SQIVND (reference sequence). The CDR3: CASSIEQRYNNEQFF. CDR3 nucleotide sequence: TGTGCCAGTAGTATAGAGCAGAGGTATAACAATGAGCAGTTCTTC.